This is a list of T cell receptor beta chains from one sample in a study of OX40 agonist ivuxolimab in advanced cancers. Measured with immunoSEQ multiplex PCR; TCRdb has only the in-frame clones, and not every one. The profile shows over 50,000 clones, nearly 90% of them singletons. The specimen comprised CD4+ or CD8+ T cells sorted from blood, sampled in a trial of the OX40 agonist ivuxolimab. The receptors were sampled from an adult with an advanced solid tumor such as melanoma, head and neck, liver or kidney cancer. Each CDR3 is given with its conserved first and last residue. A D gene is named only where the DNA matches it firmly. The listing skips clone size in some rows; elsewhere it reads once, few, many or a size class.

D gene,V gene,J gene,clone size,CDR3 DNA,CDR3 protein
NA,TRBV10-3,TRBJ2-7,few,TGTGCCATCAGTGAGCGGGACACTTACTACGAGCAGTACTTC,CAISERDTYYEQYF
NA,TRBV14,TRBJ1-6,NA,TGTGCCAGCAGCCAGGCCCCCGGTTCACCCCTCCACTTT,CASSQAPGSPLHF
TRBD1,TRBV6-6,TRBJ1-2,NA,TGTGCCAGCAGACAGGGGGCTGATGGCTACACCTTC,CASRQGADGYTF
TRBD1,TRBV4-1,TRBJ2-5,NA,TGCGCCAGCAGCCAAGACCGGGACAGGGGGAATCGAGAGACCCAGTACTTC,CASSQDRDRGNRETQYF
NA,TRBV6-5,TRBJ1-2,NA,TGTGCCAGCAGTTACTCGAATTCAGCTCTCAACTATGGCTACACCTTC,CASSYSNSALNYGYTF
NA,TRBV28,TRBJ2-1,NA,TGTGCCAGCAGTCTCATACAGGGAATGCTGTTCTTC,CASSLIQGMLFF
TRBD2,TRBV28,TRBJ2-1,NA,TGTGCCAGCGAGATAAGCGGGGCGGATTACAATGAGCAGTTCTTC,CASEISGADYNEQFF
TRBD2,TRBV2,TRBJ2-2,NA,TGTGCCAGCAGAGGACTGACTAGCGGGTTAACCGGGGAGCTGTTTTTT,CASRGLTSGLTGELFF
NA,TRBV27,TRBJ1-4,NA,TGTGCCAGCACCCTACGGGGGGGCGCAAGGGAAAAACTGTTTTTT,CASTLRGGAREKLFF
NA,TRBV30,TRBJ1-5,NA,TGTGCCTGGAGTTCCCCCCTTCAGGCGCCCCAGCCCCAGCATTTT,CAWSSPLQAPQPQHF
NA,TRBV5-6,TRBJ1-2,NA,TGTGCCAGCAGCTTGGGGCCGGGGGCGCAGTATGGCTACACCTTC,CASSLGPGAQYGYTF
NA,TRBV7-9,TRBJ2-7,NA,TGTGCCAGCAGCTTCGTCGCCTACGAGCAGTACTTC,CASSFVAYEQYF
NA,TRBV6-5,TRBJ2-7,NA,TGTGCCAGCAGTTACTCGTCGAGCTACGAGCAGTACTTC,CASSYSSSYEQYF
NA,TRBV5-5,TRBJ2-6,once,TGTGCCAGCAGCTTGCAGGGATACTCTGGGGCCAACGTCCTGACTTTC,CASSLQGYSGANVLTF
NA,TRBV5-8,TRBJ2-5,NA,TGTGCCAGCAGCTTGCTCAAAGAGACCCAGTACTTC,CASSLLKETQYF
NA,TRBV9,TRBJ2-3,NA,TGTGCCAGCAGCGCTTTTTATACCACGACAGATACGCAGTATTTT,CASSAFYTTTDTQYF
NA,TRBV7-2,TRBJ2-7,few,TGTGCCAGCAGCAACGACACCTACGAGCAGTACTTC,CASSNDTYEQYF
TRBD1,TRBV10-3,TRBJ2-7,NA,TGTGTTACGGGGGGACAGGGCTCCCACGAGCAGTACTTC,CVTGGQGSHEQYF
TRBD1,TRBV25-1,TRBJ2-5,once,TGTGCCAGCAGTGAATCTTCAGGGGGCATGGAGACCCAGTACTTC,CASSESSGGMETQYF
TRBD1,TRBV4-3,TRBJ1-2,NA,TGCGCCAGCAGCCAAGGCTGGGGACAGGGGCTCGGCTACACCTTC,CASSQGWGQGLGYTF
NA,TRBV18,TRBJ1-1,NA,TGTGCCAGCTCCAGTAGAAGATCAGGGGCGATGAACACTGAAGCTTTCTTT,CASSSRRSGAMNTEAFF
TRBD2,TRBV27,TRBJ2-3,once,TGTGCCAGCAGTCCCCGACTAGCGGGCACAGATACGCAGTATTTT,CASSPRLAGTDTQYF
NA,TRBV10-1,TRBJ1-5,few,TGCGCCAGCAGTGAGACCGGATATCAGCCCCAGCATTTT,CASSETGYQPQHF
NA,TRBV4-1,TRBJ2-3,NA,TGCGCCAGCAGCCAATTGCGACTAGAGGCAGATACGCAGTATTTT,CASSQLRLEADTQYF
TRBD1,TRBV19,TRBJ1-5,NA,TGTGCCAGTAGTACCTGGACAGGGGGCCTCAATCAGCCCCAGCATTTT,CASSTWTGGLNQPQHF
NA,TRBV7-2,TRBJ1-2,NA,TGTGCCAGCAGCTTAGCCCCCTATGGCTACACCTTC,CASSLAPYGYTF
TRBD1,TRBV10-3,TRBJ2-5,NA,TGTGCCATCAGTCCGGGACAGTCCTACCAAGAGACCCAGTACTTC,CAISPGQSYQETQYF
NA,TRBV5-4,TRBJ2-7,NA,TGTGCCAGCAGCTCCCCCCGACAGCCTAGCTCCTACGAGCAGTACTTC,CASSSPRQPSSYEQYF
NA,TRBV6-4,TRBJ2-1,many,TGTGCCAGCAGTGACGGGCAGGGATCCTACAATGAGCAGTTCTTC,CASSDGQGSYNEQFF
TRBD1,TRBV14,TRBJ1-1,NA,TGTGCCAGCAGCCCCGACAGGGTAAGAGGCACTGAAGCTTTCTTT,CASSPDRVRGTEAFF
NA,TRBV5-1,TRBJ2-7,NA,TGCGCCAGCAGCTTGGCAGGGGTCTCCTACGAGCAGTACTTC,CASSLAGVSYEQYF
TRBD1,TRBV28,TRBJ1-5,NA,TGTGCCGGTGGACAGGGGAGTATCGGCAATCAGCCCCAGCATTTT,CAGGQGSIGNQPQHF
TRBD2,TRBV5-4,TRBJ2-1,NA,TGTGCCAGCAGCCCAAGGACTAGCGGGACATACAATGAGCAGTTCTTC,CASSPRTSGTYNEQFF
NA,TRBV30,TRBJ2-7,NA,TGTGCCTGGAGTGTACGGGGCAGCGGATTTGTCTCCTACGAGCAGTACTTC,CAWSVRGSGFVSYEQYF
NA,TRBV10-3,TRBJ1-2,NA,TGTGCCATCGATGCTTACGGGCCTCCAACCCAGATAGCTAACTATGGCTACACCTTC,CAIDAYGPPTQIANYGYTF
NA,TRBV18,TRBJ1-2,NA,TGTGCCAGCTCACCACGAGGGATTGATGGCTACACCTTC,CASSPRGIDGYTF
TRBD2,TRBV19,TRBJ2-1,NA,TGTGCCAGTAGTATGGAGAGCGGGATCGAGCAGTTCTTC,CASSMESGIEQFF
TRBD2,TRBV10-3,TRBJ2-1,NA,TGTGCCATCAGTGGGCCTAGCGGGACCCTAGACAATGAGCAGTTCTTC,CAISGPSGTLDNEQFF
NA,TRBV28,TRBJ1-1,NA,TGTGCCAGCAGTTTAACAACAGCAGGGACTGAAGCTTTCTTT,CASSLTTAGTEAFF
TRBD2,TRBV11-2,TRBJ2-7,NA,TGTGCCAGCAGCTTAGATCTGGGACTAGCGGGGGGCGAGCAGTACTTC,CASSLDLGLAGGEQYF
NA,TRBV28,TRBJ1-5,NA,TGTGCCAGCAGCCCCGCCCCTCGGCAGCCCCAGCATTTT,CASSPAPRQPQHF
NA,TRBV11-3,TRBJ2-7,NA,TGTGCCAGCAGCTCCCTAAGTTCTGGCGGGGTATTCTACGAGCAGTACTTC,CASSSLSSGGVFYEQYF
NA,TRBV21-1,TRBJ1-2,NA,TGTGCCAGCAGCAAACCGTCTGAAATCAGGGCCTATGGCTACACCTTC,CASSKPSEIRAYGYTF
NA,TRBV21-1,TRBJ1-2,NA,TGTGCCAGGGCACCCCACGAAAATCCTCTCGTCAGGCATATTAACTATGGCTACACCTTC,CARAPHENPLVRHINYGYTF
NA,TRBV7-9,TRBJ1-3,NA,TGTGCCAGCAGCTTCCCAGGGACAAGCTCTGGAAACACCATATATTTT,CASSFPGTSSGNTIYF
NA,TRBV29-1,TRBJ2-2,NA,TGCAGCGCTCAGGGGACCGGGGAGCTGTTTTTT,CSAQGTGELFF
NA,TRBV10-1,TRBJ1-1,NA,TGCGCCAGCAGTGAGTCGTCGGTCACTGAAGCTTTCTTT,CASSESSVTEAFF
NA,TRBV11-2,TRBJ2-7,NA,TGTGCCAGCAGCTTACTCGACGAGCAGTACTTC,CASSLLDEQYF